These 21 T cell receptor beta chains share one sample of origin, sequenced in a study of control samples from healthy donors and cancer patients (dated by TCRdb to 2020 to 2021). Library generation was performed with the immunoSEQ multiplex PCR assay. TCRdb's version of the immuneACCESS table is confined to in-frame rearrangements and falls short of the full clone set. An unresolved V gene accounts for under half of the shortfall where checked; the remainder is of unknown origin. Recorded for this sample are some 120,000 clones; about nine tenths of them occurred a single time. The ten top clones hold approximately 2.7% of the sample. Sequenced material: blood. The receptors shown here come from a man younger than 35 in good health.

This chain links TRBV29-1 with TRBJ1-1; no reliable D call. Germline-derived CDR1 and CDR2 are SQVTM and ANQGSEA. Trimming took off 3 bases at V and 0 bases at J, with 8 bases between the two ends. The CDR3 covers 13 residues. CDR3 sequence: CSVEVALNTEAFF. The CDR3 DNA reads as TGCAGCGTTGAGGTAGCCCTGAACACTGAAGCTTTCTTT.

The chain links TRBV18 to TRBJ2-7, with D unclear. Germline V gene data show CDR1 as KGHSH and CDR2 as LQKENI. This CDR3 has 12 residues. The ends were cut back, 3 bases at V and 5 bases at J, with 8 bases in the middle. As DNA, the CDR3 is TGTGCCAGCTCACCGGGTATCGACGAGCAGTACTTC. As protein: CASSPGIDEQYF.

This sequence joins TRBV18 and TRBJ1-3, with D uncertain. Germline CDR1 is KGHSH and CDR2 is LQKENI. The CDR3 contains 17 residues. The germline V and J ends were trimmed by 3 bases and 0 bases, with 15 bases remaining between them. This chain's CDR3 is CASSPASGRSSGNTIYF. The CDR3 nucleotides are TGTGCCAGCTCACCGGCGAGCGGGCGAAGCTCTGGAAACACCATATATTTT.

The genes are TRBV29-1 and TRBJ1-1, with D unresolved. This CDR3 is 13 amino acids long. Germline loops: CDR1 SQVTM, CDR2 ANQGSEA. V lost 5 bases and J 0 bases, leaving 10 bases between the germline ends. Here the CDR3 DNA reads TGCAGCGTTCATGGGCGGATGAACACTGAAGCTTTCTTT. Encoded protein: CSVHGRMNTEAFF.

V is TRBV6-5 and J is TRBJ2-1; D may be TRBD2 (5 bases). The CDR3 is 12 residues long. CDR1 and CDR2 from the germline V gene are MNHEY and SVGAGI. The V end was cut by 7 bases, the J end by 8 bases, with 12 bases between. CDR3 sequence reads: CASTYGIDEQFF. The CDR3 bases are TGTGCCAGCACATACGGGATCGATGAGCAGTTCTTC.

The chain is built from TRBV14 and TRBJ2-5; D is perhaps TRBD1 (5 bases). The V gene's germline CDR1 is SGHDN and CDR2 FVKESK. The length of the CDR3 is 14 residues. V dropped 0 bases and J dropped 3 bases, with 8 bases sitting between them. The CDR3 here is CASSQDDREETQYF. The CDR3 coding sequence is TGTGCCAGCAGCCAAGATGACAGAGAAGAGACCCAGTACTTC.

The chain links TRBV29-1 to TRBJ1-1; the D gene is possibly TRBD1 (6 bases). The CDR3 runs 10 residues. From germline, CDR1 is SQVTM and CDR2 ANQGSEA. Written as DNA, the CDR3 is TGCACCGAATCAGGGGCTGAAGCTTTCTTT. This sequence encodes CTESGAEAFF.

This clone was observed once. The V gene is TRBV9, the J gene TRBJ1-3, with a tentative D call TRBD1 (5 bases). Per germline, CDR1 SGDLS and CDR2 YYNGEE. Trimming shortened V by 4 bases and J by 2 bases, and 10 bases separated the two germline ends. CDR3 length equals 14 residues. CDR3 bases: TGTGCCAGCAGCCGGGGGGGGGCTGGAAACACCATATATTTT. It translates to CASSRGGAGNTIYF.

The chain uses TRBV6-6 and TRBJ1-2; 7 bases are a match to TRBD1. The V segment lost 0 bases and the J segment 3 bases; nucleotides outside the gene matches: 4. There are 15 residues in the CDR3. Germline lookup yields CDR1 MNHNY and CDR2 SVGAGI (reference sequence). The DNA of the CDR3 is TGTGCCAGCAGTTACTCGAGACAGGGAGACTATGGCTACACCTTC. Protein: CASSYSRQGDYGYTF.

The chain recombines TRBV29-1 with TRBJ2-7; D may be TRBD1 (7 bases). Looked up from germline, CDR1 is SQVTM and CDR2 is ANQGSEA. This CDR3 is built from 14 residues. Trimming left V 4 bases short and J 5 bases short, with 18 bases between. The CDR3 nucleotides read TGCAGCGTTGTCGACGCAGGGGGGAAAAACGAGCAGTACGTC. It yields the protein CSVVDAGGKNEQYV.

This clone has only one observation. The V call is TRBV19, the J call TRBJ1-1, with 11 bases identical to TRBD1. The V segment lost 4 bases and the J segment 11 bases; nucleotides outside the gene matches: 6. Germline loops: CDR1 LNHDA, CDR2 SQIVND (reference sequence). This CDR3 comprises 13 residues. CDR3: CASSTGQGATAFF. The CDR3 region has the DNA TGTGCCAGTAGTACCGGACAGGGGGCGACGGCTTTCTTT.

The chain recombines TRBV28 with TRBJ1-1; D remains unclear. The V end lost 3 bases, the J end lost 6 bases, and 14 bases lay between the germline ends. CDR3 length: 14 amino acids. CDR1 is MDHEN and CDR2 is SYDVKM in the germline V gene. The CDR3 loop is CASSFGGPPAEAFF. CDR3 bases: TGTGCCAGCAGTTTCGGAGGGCCGCCCGCTGAAGCTTTCTTT.

The gene calls are TRBV24-1 and TRBJ1-1; 8 positions agree with TRBD1. The CDR3 loop spans 17 amino acids. The germline V gene has CDR1 KGHDR and CDR2 SFDVKD. V lost 4 bases, J lost 3 bases, and 12 bases stayed unmatched. In DNA form, the CDR3 reads TGTGCCACCAGTGAGCCAATCAACAGGGGGTTGGACACTGAAGCTTTCTTT. Its translation: CATSEPINRGLDTEAFF.

This chain uses TRBV24-1 with TRBJ1-2; 7 bases match TRBD1. This CDR3 has 14 residues. The J segment lost 2 bases and the V segment lost 3 bases, leaving 2 bases of the junction unmatched. Germline V lookup: CDR1 KGHDR, CDR2 SFDVKD. The CDR3 protein is CATSDRTGNYGYTF. The DNA of the CDR3 is TGTGCCACCAGTGATCGGACAGGAAACTATGGCTACACCTTC.

This clone has only a few counts. The chain carries TRBV5-6 and TRBJ2-1, with D possibly being TRBD1 or TRBD2 (5 bases each). V was clipped by 2 bases and J by 1 base, with 13 bases between them. The CDR3 is 16 residues long. Per the germline V gene, CDR1 is SGHDT and CDR2 is YYEEEE. The chain's CDR3 is CASSFSPGGSYNEQFF. In nucleotides, the CDR3 is TGTGCCAGCAGCTTTTCCCCTGGGGGTTCCTACAATGAGCAGTTCTTC.

This clone appeared once. This chain connects TRBV6-5 to TRBJ1-1, with D perhaps TRBD1 (5 bases). The CDR3 spans 15 residues. The V end lost 6 bases, the J end lost 4 bases, and 18 bases lay between the germline ends. Germline CDR1 is MNHEY and CDR2 is SVGAGI. Written as DNA, the CDR3 is TGTGCCAGCAGCATGTTATCCGACAGCGGCACTGAAGCTTTCTTT. This codes for CASSMLSDSGTEAFF.

The chain joins TRBV6-4 to TRBJ1-6; no reliable D call. CDR1 is MRHNA, CDR2 SNTAGT, per germline. This CDR3 is built from 13 residues. Deletions cut 2 bases from V and 5 bases from J, with 4 bases between. The CDR3 coding sequence is TGTGCCAGCAGTGACAGGGATAATTCACCCCTCCACTTT. It yields the protein CASSDRDNSPLHF.

This sequence joins TRBV6-5 and TRBJ1-2; no reliable D call. V gave up 0 bases and J gave up 1 base, with 9 bases separating them. This CDR3 has 15 residues. Germline-derived CDR1 and CDR2 are MNHEY and SVGAGI. CDR3 in amino acids: CASSYSLLNNYGYTF. The CDR3 coding sequence is TGTGCCAGCAGTTACTCTCTACTTAATAACTATGGCTACACCTTC.

The V gene is TRBV11-2, the J gene TRBJ2-1; perhaps TRBD2 as D (5 bases). Trimming removed 0 bases from V and 9 bases from J, with 15 bases in between. The CDR3 sequence is 15 residues long. In germline, CDR1 is SGHAT, CDR2 FQNNGV. The CDR3 reads CASSLDRGPGSEQFF. CDR3 sequence (DNA): TGTGCCAGCAGCTTAGATCGAGGGCCGGGTAGTGAGCAGTTCTTC.

The chain links TRBV4-1 to TRBJ1-1; D is uncertain. Trimming cost V 6 bases and J 5 bases, with 13 bases left between them. The CDR3 sequence is 13 residues long. CDR1 and CDR2 (germline): MGHRA, YSYEKL. The CDR3 DNA reads TGCGCCAGCAGTTTACATGGGGTTACTGAAGCTTTCTTT. Protein: CASSLHGVTEAFF.

The rearrangement links TRBV9 to TRBJ1-2; D is ambiguous. With 0 bases removed from V and 4 bases from J, the gap between germline ends came to 19 bases. This CDR3 contains 17 residues. The germline V gene encodes CDR1 SGDLS and CDR2 YYNGEE. Here the CDR3 reads CASSVEKDPVSGYGYTF. The CDR3 region has the DNA TGTGCCAGCAGCGTAGAAAAGGACCCTGTCAGCGGCTATGGCTACACCTTC. The full variable domain, rest sourced from reference TRBV9 and TRBJ1-2, is DSGVTQTPKHLITATGQRVTLRCSPRSGDLSVYWYQQSLDQGLQFLIQYYNGEERAKGNILERFSAQQFPDLHSELNLSSLELGDSALYFCASSVEKDPVSGYGYTFGSGTRLTVV.